This TCR beta chain appears in the sequencing data of a study of cytomegalovirus exposure and HLA in healthy donors. The PCR contained 60 Vbeta and 13 Jbeta primers. TCRdb's table, derived via immunoSEQ multiplex PCR, lists solely in-frame clones and lacks some. The data contain under 150,000 clones, roughly 80% of them singletons. Points from the study as a whole: The study recorded 160 or so TCR beta chains that were cytomegalovirus-associated.

On this clone itself: Antigen: not known.

Participants comprised healthy donors of bone marrow. Losses at the gene ends were 3 bases for V and 7 bases for J; bases not matched to a gene: 11. Looked up from germline, CDR1 is SGHDT and CDR2 is YYEEEE. The CDR3 is made up of 16 amino acids. Specimen: PBMCs. V usage is TRBV5-6 and J usage is TRBJ1-3, with 9 nucleotides matching TRBD1. The receptor comes from a man in his forties in good health and CMV-seropositive. Here the CDR3 reads CASSSLGQGYRNTIYF. DNA for the CDR3: TGTGCCAGCAGCTCCTTAGGACAGGGGTATCGGAACACCATATATTTT.